This T cell receptor (beta chain) was sequenced during a study of HIV-infected children after antiretroviral therapy interruption. The treatment was: PENTA 11 planned treatment interruption arm or continuous ART arm. The TCR library was built from RNA with a 3' RACE protocol and unique molecular identifiers. One entry per CDR3 protein, called by TCRdb with MiXCR from the 3' RACE reads. The sample shows 5,500 to 8,000 distinct CDR3 sequences, 15% to 20% of them seen only once. Germline V CDR1 and CDR2: LGHNA, YNFKEQ. V shed 4 bases, J shed 4 bases, and the junction held 4 bases outside the gene matches. The CDR3 runs 13 residues.

This chain connects TRBV4-2 to TRBJ2-7; the match to TRBD1 covers 7 bases. Sample: CD45RO+ CD8+ T cells from PBMCs, pooled from several time points, taken from a donor given antiretroviral therapy, either interrupted or continuous. Subset of the sample: memory CD8+ CD45RO+ CD45RA- T cells. The receptor was isolated from a pool of human donors with HIV. As DNA, the CDR3 is TGTGCCAGCAGCCGGCAACAGGGGTACGAGCAGTACTTC. Residues: CASSRQQGYEQYF.